This TCR beta chain was retrieved from a study of a mutant IDH1 vaccine in newly diagnosed glioma. Time point in this sample: week 11, during vaccination. Topical imiquimod was applied with each vaccine dose, which held 300 ug of mutant IDH1 20-mer peptide. About this clone itself: No antigen is known for it.

V dropped 6 bases and J dropped 5; count of bases not matched to a gene: 8. CDR1 MNHEY and CDR2 SVGAGI come from the germline V gene. The CDR3 is made up of 15 amino acids. TCRdb's table, derived via immunoSEQ multiplex PCR, lists solely in-frame clones and lacks some. The sample shows under 35,000 clones, about 90% of them seen only once. The sample consisted of PBMCs, taken from a glioma patient whose treatment included an IDH1 peptide vaccine. The chain is built from TRBV6-5 and TRBJ2-2, with 8 nucleotides matching TRBD1. This TCR derives from a young man with glioma. The CDR3: CASSPNRGRTGELFF. The DNA of the CDR3 is TGTGCCAGCAGCCCAAACAGGGGGAGAACCGGGGAGCTGTTTTTT.